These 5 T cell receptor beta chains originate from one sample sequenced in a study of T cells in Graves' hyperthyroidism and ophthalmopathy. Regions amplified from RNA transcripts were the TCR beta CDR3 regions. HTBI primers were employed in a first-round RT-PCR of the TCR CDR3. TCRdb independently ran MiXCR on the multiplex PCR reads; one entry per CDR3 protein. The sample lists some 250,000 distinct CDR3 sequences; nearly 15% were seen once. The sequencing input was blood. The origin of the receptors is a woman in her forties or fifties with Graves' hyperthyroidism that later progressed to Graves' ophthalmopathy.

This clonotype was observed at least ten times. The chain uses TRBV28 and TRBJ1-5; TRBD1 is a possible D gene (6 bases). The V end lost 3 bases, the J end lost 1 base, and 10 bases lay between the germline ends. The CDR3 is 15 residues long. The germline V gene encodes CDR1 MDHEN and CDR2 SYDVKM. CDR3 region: CASSFAGASNQPQHF. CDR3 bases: TGTGCCAGCAGTTTTGCAGGGGCGAGCAATCAGCCCCAGCATTTT. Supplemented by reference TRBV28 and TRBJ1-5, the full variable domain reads DVKVTQSSRYLVKRTGEKVFLECVQDMDHENMFWYRQDPGLGLRLIYFSYDVKMKEKGDIPEGYSVSREKKERFSLILESASTNQTSMYLCASSFAGASNQPQHFGDGTRLSIL.

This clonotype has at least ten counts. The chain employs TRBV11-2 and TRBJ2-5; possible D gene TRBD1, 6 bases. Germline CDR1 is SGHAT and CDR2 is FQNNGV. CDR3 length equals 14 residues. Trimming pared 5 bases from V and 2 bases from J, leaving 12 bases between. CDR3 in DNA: TGTGCCAGCAGCAAGCCTCAGGGGCAAGAGACCCAGTACTTC. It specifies CASSKPQGQETQYF.

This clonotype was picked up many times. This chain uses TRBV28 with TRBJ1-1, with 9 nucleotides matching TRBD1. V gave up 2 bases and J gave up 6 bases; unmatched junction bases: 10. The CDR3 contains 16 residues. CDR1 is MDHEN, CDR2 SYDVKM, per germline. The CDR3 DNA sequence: TGTGCCAGCAGTTTACAGTTAGGGACAGGGCCTTCTGAAGCTTTCTTT. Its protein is CASSLQLGTGPSEAFF.

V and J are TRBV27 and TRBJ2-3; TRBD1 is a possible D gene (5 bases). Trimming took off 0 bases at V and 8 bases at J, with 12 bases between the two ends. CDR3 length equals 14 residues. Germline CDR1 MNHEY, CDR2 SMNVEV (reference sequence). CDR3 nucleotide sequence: TGTGCCAGCAGTTTATCAAGAGGACACCTTACGCAGTATTTT. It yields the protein CASSLSRGHLTQYF.

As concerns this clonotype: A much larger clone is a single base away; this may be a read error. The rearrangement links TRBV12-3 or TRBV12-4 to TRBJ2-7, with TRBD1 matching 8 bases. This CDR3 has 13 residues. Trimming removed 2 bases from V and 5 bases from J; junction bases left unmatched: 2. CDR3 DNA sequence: TGTGCCAGCAGTTTAAGACAGGGGCACGAGCAGTACTTC. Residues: CASSLRQGHEQYF.